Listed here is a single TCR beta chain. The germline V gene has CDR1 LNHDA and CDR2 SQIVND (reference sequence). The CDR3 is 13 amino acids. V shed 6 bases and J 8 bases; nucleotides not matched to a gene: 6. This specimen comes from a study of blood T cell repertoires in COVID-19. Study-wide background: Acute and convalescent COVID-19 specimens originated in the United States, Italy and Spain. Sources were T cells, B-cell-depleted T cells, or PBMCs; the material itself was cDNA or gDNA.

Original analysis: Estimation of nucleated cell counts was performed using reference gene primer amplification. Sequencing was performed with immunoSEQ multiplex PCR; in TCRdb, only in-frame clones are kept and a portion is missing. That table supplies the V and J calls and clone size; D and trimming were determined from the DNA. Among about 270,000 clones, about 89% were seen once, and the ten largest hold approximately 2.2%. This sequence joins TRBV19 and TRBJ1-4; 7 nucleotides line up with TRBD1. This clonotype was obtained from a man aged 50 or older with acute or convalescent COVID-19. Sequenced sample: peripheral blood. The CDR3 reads CASRGQPYEKLFF. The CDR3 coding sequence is TGTGCCAGTAGGGGACAGCCCTACGAAAAACTGTTTTTT.